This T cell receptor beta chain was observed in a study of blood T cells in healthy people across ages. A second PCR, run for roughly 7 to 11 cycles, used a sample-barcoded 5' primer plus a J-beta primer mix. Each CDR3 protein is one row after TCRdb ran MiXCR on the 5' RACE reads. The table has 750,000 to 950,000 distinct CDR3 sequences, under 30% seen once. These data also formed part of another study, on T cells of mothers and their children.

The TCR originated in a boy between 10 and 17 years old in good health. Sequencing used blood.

Here the CDR3 reads CASSYHDGYTF. The DNA for the CDR3 is TGTGCCAGCAGTTACCATGATGGCTACACCTTC. The rearrangement links TRBV2 to TRBJ1-2; D unresolved. With 5 bases removed from V and 6 bases from J, the gap between germline ends came to 7 bases. This CDR3 is 11 amino acids long. Per germline, CDR1 SNHLY and CDR2 FYNNEI.